This record concerns one T cell receptor beta chain sequence. This sample is drawn from a study of T-cell reconstitution after alpha-beta-depleted transplantation in children. Researchers prepared the TCRbeta library using unique molecular identifiers, the study reports. TCRdb reprocessed the PCR reads via MiXCR and lists one record per CDR3 protein. In the table there are about 640,000 distinct CDR3 sequences, around 17% of which are singletons. Per germline, CDR1 SGHRS and CDR2 YFSETQ. The V gene lost 4 bases and the J gene lost 7 bases, with 21 bases spanning the gap. The CDR3 length is 16 residues.

The chain links TRBV5-1 to TRBJ2-1; D call uncertain. The sequencing used PBMCs from the stem cell graft donor, collected from the stem cell graft. The clonotype was recovered from a human donor who donated a stem cell graft to a child with acute myeloid leukemia. The chain's CDR3 is CASSLTYEIPRNEQFF. The CDR3 coding sequence is TGCGCCAGCAGCCTAACCTACGAGATTCCGAGGAATGAGCAGTTCTTC.